This TCR beta chain was sequenced for a study of cytomegalovirus exposure and HLA in healthy donors. The PCR made use of 60 Vbeta and 13 Jbeta primers. Libraries were prepared by immunoSEQ multiplex PCR; TCRdb keeps only in-frame clonotypes and omits some of them. The listing records around 210,000 clones. Worth noting for this clone: Its antigen is currently unknown.

The CDR3 totals 16 residues. The V gene's germline CDR1 is SGHTA and CDR2 FQGNSA. Trimming left V 4 bases short and J 1 base short, with 13 bases between. Notes on the study in general: An Asian-associated ancestry cluster reportedly showed fewer N-insertions than the approximately 700-donor mean in a later analysis.

Sample: PBMCs. The chain uses TRBV7-2 and TRBJ2-2; a weak D match, TRBD1 (6 bases). This TCR came from a woman aged 25 to 45 in good health and CMV-seropositive. CDR3 loop: CASSSTGSRNTGELFF. The CDR3 region has the DNA TGTGCCAGCAGCTCGACAGGATCTCGGAACACCGGGGAGCTGTTTTTT. Looking up the rest from reference TRBV7-2 and TRBJ2-2 gives the full variable domain: GAGVSQSPSNKVTEKGKDVELRCDPISGHTALYWYRQSLGQGLEFLIYFQGNSAPDKSGLPSDRFSAERTGGSVSTLTIQRTQQEDSAVYLCASSSTGSRNTGELFFGEGSRLTVL.